The source of this TCR beta chain is a study of technical replicates of blood from a handful of donors. The germline gives CDR1 ENHRY, CDR2 SYGVKD. The V and J ends lost 4 bases and 3 bases, in that order; junction bases with no gene match: 5. The CDR3 has 15 residues. The table came from immunoSEQ multiplex PCR; TCRdb's copy has only in-frame clones and leaves some out. Of tens of thousands of clones listed, 98% are singletons. Sequencing was carried out using T cells isolated from PBMCs. The rearrangement joins TRBV10-3 to TRBJ2-1; 8 bases are a match to TRBD2. This TCR derives from a human donor in good health. CDR3 nucleotide sequence: TGTGCCATCAGTGGGGGACTAGGGGACTACAATGAGCAGTTCTTC. This gives the protein CAISGGLGDYNEQFF.